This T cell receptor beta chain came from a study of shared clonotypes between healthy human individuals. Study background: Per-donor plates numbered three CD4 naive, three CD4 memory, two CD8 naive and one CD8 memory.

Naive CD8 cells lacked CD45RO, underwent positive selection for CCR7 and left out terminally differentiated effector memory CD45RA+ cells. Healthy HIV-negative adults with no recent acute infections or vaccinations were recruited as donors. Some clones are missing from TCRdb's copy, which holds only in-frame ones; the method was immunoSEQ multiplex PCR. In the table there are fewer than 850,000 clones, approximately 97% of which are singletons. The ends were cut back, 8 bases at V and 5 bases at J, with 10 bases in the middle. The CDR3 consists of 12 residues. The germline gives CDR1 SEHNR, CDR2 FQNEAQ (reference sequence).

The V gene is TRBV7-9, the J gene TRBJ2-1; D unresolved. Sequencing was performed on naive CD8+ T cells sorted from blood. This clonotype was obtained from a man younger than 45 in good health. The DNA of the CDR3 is TGTGCCAGCTTGGGCGTTGACAATGAGCAGTTCTTC. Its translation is CASLGVDNEQFF.